This passage covers 7 T cell receptor beta chains from one sample sequenced in a study of T cell responses to AZD1222 COVID-19 vaccine. TCRdb's copy holds only in-frame clones and misses some; the assay was immunoSEQ multiplex PCR. Counted here are roughly 110,000 clones, under 95% occurring once; the ten biggest clones make up about 20%. Sequenced material: peripheral blood, taken on day 0 of AZD1222 vaccination. These receptors came from an adult in good health.

This chain connects TRBV5-5 to TRBJ2-2; the match to TRBD1 covers 7 bases. The CDR3 runs 15 residues. With 3 bases clipped from V and 4 bases from J, the junction kept 6 bases outside the gene matches. The germline V gene has CDR1 SGHKS and CDR2 YYEKEE (reference sequence). CDR3 residues: CASSWGSGGTGELFF. The CDR3 DNA reads as TGTGCCAGCAGCTGGGGGTCAGGGGGCACCGGGGAGCTGTTTTTT. Filled out from reference TRBV5-5 and TRBJ2-2, the complete variable domain reads DAGVTQSPTHLIKTRGQQVTLRCSPISGHKSVSWYQQVLGQGPQFIFQYYEKEERGRGNFPDRFSARQFPNYSSELNVNALLLGDSALYLCASSWGSGGTGELFFGEGSRLTVL.

The gene calls are TRBV30 and TRBJ1-2; no reliable D call. This CDR3 has 13 residues. The V and J ends lost 0 bases and 1 base respectively, with 6 bases between them. Per germline, CDR1 GTSNPN and CDR2 SVGIG (reference sequence). CDR3 in DNA: TGTGCCTGGAGTGTGGTCAGTAACTATGGCTACACCTTC. It specifies CAWSVVSNYGYTF. The variable domain in full, completed from reference TRBV30 and TRBJ1-2, reads SQTIHQWPATLVQPVGSPLSLECTVEGTSNPNLYWYRQAAGRGLQLLFYSVGIGQISSEVPQNLSASRPQDRQFILSSKKLLLSDSGFYLCAWSVVSNYGYTFGSGTRLTVV.

CDR3 coding DNA: TGTGCCAGCAGCCCGAGCGGGGGGTGGCGGGATACGCAGTATTTT. It translates to CASSPSGGWRDTQYF. The chain employs TRBV5-6 and TRBJ2-3, with 9 bases aligning to TRBD2. V gave up 4 bases and J gave up 6 bases; unmatched junction bases: 9. CDR3 length: 15 amino acids. Per the germline V gene, CDR1 is SGHDT and CDR2 is YYEEEE.

J is TRBJ1-2 and V is TRBV29-1; D might be TRBD1 (6 bases). Germline V lookup: CDR1 SQVTM, CDR2 ANQGSEA. The CDR3 has 13 amino acids. V dropped 5 bases and J dropped 2 bases, with 12 bases sitting between them. For the CDR3, the DNA is TGCAGCGTTAGACAGGATGGAAACTATGGCTACACCTTC. Protein product: CSVRQDGNYGYTF.

The count of this clone is one. The chain links TRBV10-3 to TRBJ2-3; D may be TRBD1 (6 bases). The CDR3 spans 18 residues. V dropped 0 bases and J dropped 3 bases, with 19 bases sitting between them. Germline CDR1 is ENHRY and CDR2 is SYGVKD. CDR3 sequence: CAISESMAARGRTDTQYF. The CDR3 DNA reads as TGTGCCATCAGTGAGTCTATGGCGGCCAGGGGAAGGACAGATACGCAGTATTTT.

There are a few counts of this clone. CDR3 amino acids: CASSLFTSVVDSPLHF. CDR3 nucleotide sequence: TGTGCCAGCAGCCTATTTACGTCGGTTGTTGATTCACCCCTCCACTTT. This chain connects TRBV5-5 to TRBJ1-6; D is unresolved. From germline, CDR1 is SGHKS and CDR2 YYEKEE (reference sequence). The germline V and J ends were trimmed by 4 bases and 8 bases, with 19 bases remaining between them. CDR3 length: 16 amino acids.

The chain carries TRBV19 and TRBJ1-3, with D possibly TRBD1 on 5 matching bases. There are 22 residues in the CDR3. Per germline, CDR1 LNHDA and CDR2 SQIVND (reference sequence). The ends were cut back, 10 bases at V and 1 base at J, with 38 bases in the middle. As DNA, the CDR3 is TGTGCCACCAGACGGGACGGGCTTGGGGATCTCCACACAGGATCTTCTGGAAACACCATATATTTT. This encodes CATRRDGLGDLHTGSSGNTIYF.